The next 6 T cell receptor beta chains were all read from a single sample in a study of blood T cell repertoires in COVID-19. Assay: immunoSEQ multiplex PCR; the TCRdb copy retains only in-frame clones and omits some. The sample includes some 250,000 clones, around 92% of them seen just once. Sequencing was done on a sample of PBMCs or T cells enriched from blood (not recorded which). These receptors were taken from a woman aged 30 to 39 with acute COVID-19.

The CDR3 reads CASSFTDNSPLHF. Here the CDR3 DNA reads TGTGCCAGCAGTTTCACAGATAATTCACCCCTCCACTTT. This chain links TRBV12-3 or TRBV12-4 with TRBJ1-6, with D unclear. Trimming removed 3 bases from V and 5 bases from J, with 5 bases in between. The CDR3 is 13 amino acids.

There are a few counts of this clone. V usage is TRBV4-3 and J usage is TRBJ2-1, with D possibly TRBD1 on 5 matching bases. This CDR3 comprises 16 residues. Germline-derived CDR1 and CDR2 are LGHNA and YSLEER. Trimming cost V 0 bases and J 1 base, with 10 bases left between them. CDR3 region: CASSQESGISYNEQFF. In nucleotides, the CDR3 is TGCGCCAGCAGCCAAGAGTCAGGGATATCCTACAATGAGCAGTTCTTC.

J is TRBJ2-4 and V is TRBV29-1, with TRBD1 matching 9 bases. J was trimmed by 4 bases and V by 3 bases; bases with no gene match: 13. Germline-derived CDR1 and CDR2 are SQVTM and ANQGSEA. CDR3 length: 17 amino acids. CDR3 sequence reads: CSVDGAPTGQGKNIQYF. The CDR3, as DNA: TGCAGCGTTGACGGGGCCCCAACGGGACAGGGAAAAAACATTCAGTACTTC. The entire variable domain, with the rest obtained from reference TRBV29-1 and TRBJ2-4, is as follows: SAVISQKPSRDICQRGTSLTIQCQVDSQVTMMFWYRQQPGQSLTLIATANQGSEATYESGFVIDKFPISRPNLTFSTLTVSNMSPEDSSIYLCSVDGAPTGQGKNIQYFGAGTRLSVL.

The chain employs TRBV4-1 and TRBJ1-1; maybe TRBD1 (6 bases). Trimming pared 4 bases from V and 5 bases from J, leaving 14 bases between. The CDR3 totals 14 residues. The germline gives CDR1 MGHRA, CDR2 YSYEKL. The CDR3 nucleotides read TGCGCCAGCAGCCTTTCGGACAGCGGAACTGAAGCTTTCTTT. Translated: CASSLSDSGTEAFF.

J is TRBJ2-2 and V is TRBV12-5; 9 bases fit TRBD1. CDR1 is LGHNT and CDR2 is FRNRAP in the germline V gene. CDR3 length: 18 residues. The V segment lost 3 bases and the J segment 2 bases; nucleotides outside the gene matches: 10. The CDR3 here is CASGFFLPGQGNTGELFF. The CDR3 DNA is TGTGCTAGTGGTTTTTTCCTACCGGGACAGGGAAACACCGGGGAGCTGTTTTTT.

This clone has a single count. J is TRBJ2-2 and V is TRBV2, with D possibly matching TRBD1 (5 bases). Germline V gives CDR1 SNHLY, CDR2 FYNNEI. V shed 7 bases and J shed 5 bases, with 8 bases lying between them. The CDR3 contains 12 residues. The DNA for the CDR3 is TGTGCCAGCAACCAGGGAACCGGGGAGCTGTTTTTT. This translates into CASNQGTGELFF.